This T cell receptor (beta chain) was identified during a study of neurological immune-mediated disorders. Via MiXCR, TCRdb re-called the 5' RACE reads, giving one row per CDR3 protein. The data contain about 50,000 distinct CDR3 sequences, 1.5% to 2% of them singletons. Trimming removed 1 base at V and 8 bases at J, with 14 bases between. The CDR3 is 14 amino acids. CDR1 is SEHNR, CDR2 FQNEAQ, per germline (reference sequence). The sample holds many counts of this clonotype. The material sequenced was PBMCs. The chain recombines TRBV7-9 with TRBJ1-2; tentative D call: TRBD1 (6 bases). The sequence was collected from a woman aged 40 to 50 with multiple sclerosis. DNA of the CDR3: TGTGCCAGCAGCTTAGGGACAGACCTTCTAGGCTACACCTTC. Protein: CASSLGTDLLGYTF. Filled out from reference TRBV7-9 and TRBJ1-2, the complete variable domain reads DTGVSQNPRHKITKRGQNVTFRCDPISEHNRLYWYRQTLGQGPEFLTYFQNEAQLEKSRLLSDRFSAERPKGSFSTLEIQRTEQGDSAMYLCASSLGTDLLGYTFGSGTRLTVV.